This TCR beta chain derives from a study of blood T cell repertoires in COVID-19. Overall study context: The United States, Italy and Spain provided the acute and convalescent COVID-19 samples. T cells, B-cell-depleted T cells, or PBMCs supplied cDNA or gDNA.

Trimming shortened V by 5 bases and J by 6 bases, and 11 bases separated the two germline ends. Per the germline V gene, CDR1 is LNHDA and CDR2 is SQIVND (reference sequence). This CDR3 is 14 amino acids long. The repertoire was sequenced with immunoSEQ multiplex PCR; TCRdb's copy has only in-frame clones and lacks some. The sample carries tens of thousands of clones, approximately 86% recorded once. This chain uses TRBV19 with TRBJ1-6; D ambiguous. Sequences were obtained from peripheral blood. The sequence was collected from a man older than 75 with active or convalescent COVID-19. This chain's CDR3 is CASSARHINSPLHF. The CDR3 DNA is TGTGCCAGTAGTGCTCGACACATTAATTCACCCCTCCACTTT. The whole variable domain, remainder taken from reference TRBV19 and TRBJ1-6, is DGGITQSPKYLFRKEGQNVTLSCEQNLNHDAMYWYRQDPGQGLRLIYYSQIVNDFQKGDIAEGYSVSREKKESFPLTVTSAQKNPTAFYLCASSARHINSPLHFGNGTRLTVT.